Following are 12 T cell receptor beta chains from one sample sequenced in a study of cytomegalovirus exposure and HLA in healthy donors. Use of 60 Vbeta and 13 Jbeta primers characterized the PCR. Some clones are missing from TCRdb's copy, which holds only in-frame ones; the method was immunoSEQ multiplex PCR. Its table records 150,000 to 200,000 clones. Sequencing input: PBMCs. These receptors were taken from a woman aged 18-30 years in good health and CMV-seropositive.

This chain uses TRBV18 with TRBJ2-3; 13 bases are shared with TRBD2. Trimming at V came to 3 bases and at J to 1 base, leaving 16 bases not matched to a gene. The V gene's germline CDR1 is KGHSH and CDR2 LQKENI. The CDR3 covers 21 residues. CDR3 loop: CASSPRRLAGGEGSGTDTQYF. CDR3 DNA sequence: TGTGCCAGCTCACCCAGACGACTAGCGGGAGGAGAGGGGTCGGGCACAGATACGCAGTATTTT.

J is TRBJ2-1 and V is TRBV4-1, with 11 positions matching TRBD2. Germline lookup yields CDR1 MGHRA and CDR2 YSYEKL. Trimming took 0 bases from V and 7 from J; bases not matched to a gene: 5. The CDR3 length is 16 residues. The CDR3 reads CASSQDFSGGGNEQFF. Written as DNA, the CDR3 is TGCGCCAGCAGCCAAGATTTTAGCGGGGGGGGGAATGAGCAGTTCTTC.

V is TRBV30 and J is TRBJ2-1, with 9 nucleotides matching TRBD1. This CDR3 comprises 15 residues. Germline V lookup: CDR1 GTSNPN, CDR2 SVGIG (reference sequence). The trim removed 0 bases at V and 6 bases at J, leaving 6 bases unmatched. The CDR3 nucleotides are TGTGCCTGGAGTGTACTTTCGACAGGGGGCAATGAGCAGTTCTTC. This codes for CAWSVLSTGGNEQFF. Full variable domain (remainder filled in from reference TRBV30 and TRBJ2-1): SQTIHQWPATLVQPVGSPLSLECTVEGTSNPNLYWYRQAAGRGLQLLFYSVGIGQISSEVPQNLSASRPQDRQFILSSKKLLLSDSGFYLCAWSVLSTGGNEQFFGPGTRLTVL.

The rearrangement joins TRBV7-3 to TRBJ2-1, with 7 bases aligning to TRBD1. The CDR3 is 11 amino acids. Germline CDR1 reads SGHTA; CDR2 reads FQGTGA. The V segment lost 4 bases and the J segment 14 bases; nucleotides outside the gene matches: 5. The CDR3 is CASSSGDRKFF. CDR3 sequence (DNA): TGTGCCAGCAGCTCTGGGGACAGAAAGTTCTTC.

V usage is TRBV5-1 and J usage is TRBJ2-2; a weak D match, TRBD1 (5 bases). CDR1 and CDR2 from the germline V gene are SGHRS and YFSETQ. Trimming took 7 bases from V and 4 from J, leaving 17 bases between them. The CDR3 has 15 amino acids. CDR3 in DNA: TGCGCCAGCTCTACAGGACGTCAGGGCACCGGGGAGCTGTTTTTT. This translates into CASSTGRQGTGELFF.

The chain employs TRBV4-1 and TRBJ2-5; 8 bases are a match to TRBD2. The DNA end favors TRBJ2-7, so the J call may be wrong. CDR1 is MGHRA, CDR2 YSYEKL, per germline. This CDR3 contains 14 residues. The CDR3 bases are TGCGCCAGCAGCCAAGAGCTAGCGGGCTACGAGCAGTACTTC. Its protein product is CASSQELAGYEQYF.

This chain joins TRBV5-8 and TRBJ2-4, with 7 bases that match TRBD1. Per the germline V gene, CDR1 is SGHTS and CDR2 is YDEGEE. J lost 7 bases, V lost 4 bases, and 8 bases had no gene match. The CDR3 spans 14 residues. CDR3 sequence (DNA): TGTGCCAGCAGCGGAAGACAGGGTGGTAACATTCAGTACTTC. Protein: CASSGRQGGNIQYF.

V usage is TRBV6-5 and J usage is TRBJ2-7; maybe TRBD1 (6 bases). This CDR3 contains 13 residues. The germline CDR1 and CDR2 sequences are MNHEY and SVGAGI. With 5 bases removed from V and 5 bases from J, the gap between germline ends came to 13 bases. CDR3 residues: CASSLAGVHEQYF. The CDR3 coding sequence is TGTGCCAGCAGTCTCGCAGGGGTCCACGAGCAGTACTTC.

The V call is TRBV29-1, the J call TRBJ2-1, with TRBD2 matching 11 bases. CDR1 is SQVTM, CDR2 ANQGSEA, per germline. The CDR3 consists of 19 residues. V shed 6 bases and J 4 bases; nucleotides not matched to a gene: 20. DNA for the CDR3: TGCAGCGTCTCGCACCGACTAGCGGGGCCTCGACGAGAATACAATGAGCAGTTCTTC. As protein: CSVSHRLAGPRREYNEQFF.

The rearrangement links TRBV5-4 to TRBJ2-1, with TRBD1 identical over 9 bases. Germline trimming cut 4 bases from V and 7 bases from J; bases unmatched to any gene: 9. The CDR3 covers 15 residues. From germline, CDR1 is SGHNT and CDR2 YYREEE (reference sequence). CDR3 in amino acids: CASSIPGQGRNEQFF. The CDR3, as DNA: TGTGCCAGCAGCATCCCGGGACAGGGTCGGAATGAGCAGTTCTTC.

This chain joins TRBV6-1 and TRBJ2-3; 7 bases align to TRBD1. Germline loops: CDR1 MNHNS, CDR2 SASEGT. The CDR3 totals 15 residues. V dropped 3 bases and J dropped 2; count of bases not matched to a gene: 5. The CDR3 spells CASSERTGATDTQYF. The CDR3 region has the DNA TGTGCCAGCAGTGAGCGGACAGGTGCCACAGATACGCAGTATTTT.

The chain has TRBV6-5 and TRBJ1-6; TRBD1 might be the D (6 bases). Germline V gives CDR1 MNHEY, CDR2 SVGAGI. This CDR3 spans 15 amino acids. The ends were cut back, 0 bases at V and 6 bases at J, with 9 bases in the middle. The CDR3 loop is CASSYSSDSNSPLHF. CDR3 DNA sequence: TGTGCCAGCAGTTACTCGTCGGACAGTAATTCACCCCTCCACTTT.